The sequence of this T cell receptor beta chain was determined in a study of cytomegalovirus exposure and HLA in healthy donors. The study, taken as a whole, reports: In a later analysis, specific HLA alleles were associated with 15,000 to 20,000 TCR beta sequences at a 0.05 false discovery rate. Researchers catalogued over 150 TCR beta chains as cytomegalovirus-associated.

Healthy bone marrow donors formed the donor group. As concerns this clone: The target antigen is unknown.

Primers: 60 Vbeta forward and 13 Jbeta reverse. Method: immunoSEQ multiplex PCR; TCRdb's copy keeps in-frame clones and lacks some. The sample contains more than 95,000 clones, 78% of which appear only once. The CDR3 has 17 residues. CDR1 and CDR2 from the germline V gene are SGDLS and YYNGEE. V shed 5 bases and J 4 bases; nucleotides not matched to a gene: 15. The TCR originated in a male donor in good health and CMV-seronegative. Sequencing used PBMCs. The chain couples TRBV9 to TRBJ2-3; 8 nucleotides agree with TRBD1. For the CDR3, the DNA is TGTGCCAGCAGTGCCGGGATCGGGACAGGATCCCCAGATACGCAGTATTTT. Its translation: CASSAGIGTGSPDTQYF. The variable domain in full, with the rest retrieved from reference TRBV9 and TRBJ2-3, is DSGVTQTPKHLITATGQRVTLRCSPRSGDLSVYWYQQSLDQGLQFLIQYYNGEERAKGNILERFSAQQFPDLHSELNLSSLELGDSALYFCASSAGIGTGSPDTQYFGPGTRLTVL.